This TCR beta chain was profiled in a study of memory CD4+ T cells and cytomegalovirus serostatus. Study as a whole: This sample comes from healthy Belgian adults, fewer than 10 CMV seropositive, around 26 seronegative. Broader study findings: A US-trained random forest predicted CMV serostatus with median AUC around 0.91. Suggested: most of the CMV-linked TCR signature lies in CD4+ memory cells.

The V end lost 5 bases, the J end lost 7 bases, and 11 bases lay between the germline ends. CDR3 size: 13 residues. Germline V gene lookup returns CDR1 KGHSH and CDR2 LQKENI. This clone was observed a few times. Its antigen is not identified. The sort gate was single viable CD3+CD4+CD8-CD45RO+ cells for memory CD4+ T cells. CD4+ T cells were isolated by positive magnetic selection. Repertoires were generated with immunoSEQ multiplex PCR, while TCRdb's copy carries only in-frame clones and drops some. The sample consists of 40,000 to 55,000 clones, over 65% of them appearing once. The sequence derives from an adult in good health and CMV-seronegative. Sequenced: memory CD4+ T cells from blood. The chain uses TRBV18 and TRBJ1-4; possibly TRBD1 for D (5 bases). Here the CDR3 reads CASSRDRGEKLFF. The CDR3 DNA reads as TGTGCCAGCTCAAGGGACCGCGGTGAAAAACTGTTTTTT.